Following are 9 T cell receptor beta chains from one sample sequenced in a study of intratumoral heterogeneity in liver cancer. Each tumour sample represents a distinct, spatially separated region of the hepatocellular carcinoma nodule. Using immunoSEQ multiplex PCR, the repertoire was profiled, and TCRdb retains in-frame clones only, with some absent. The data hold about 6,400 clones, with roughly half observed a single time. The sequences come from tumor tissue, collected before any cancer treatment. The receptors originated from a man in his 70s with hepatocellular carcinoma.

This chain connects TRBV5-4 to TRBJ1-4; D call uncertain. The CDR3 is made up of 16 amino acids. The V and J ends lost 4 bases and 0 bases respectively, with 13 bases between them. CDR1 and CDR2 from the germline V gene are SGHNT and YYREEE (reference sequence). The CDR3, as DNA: TGTGCCAGCAGCCTCGATCCGATAGCAACTAATGAAAAACTGTTTTTT. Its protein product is CASSLDPIATNEKLFF. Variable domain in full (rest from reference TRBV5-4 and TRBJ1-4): ETGVTQSPTHLIKTRGQQVTLRCSSQSGHNTVSWYQQALGQGPQFIFQYYREEENGRGNFPPRFSGLQFPNYSSELNVNALELDDSALYLCASSLDPIATNEKLFFGSGTQLSVL.

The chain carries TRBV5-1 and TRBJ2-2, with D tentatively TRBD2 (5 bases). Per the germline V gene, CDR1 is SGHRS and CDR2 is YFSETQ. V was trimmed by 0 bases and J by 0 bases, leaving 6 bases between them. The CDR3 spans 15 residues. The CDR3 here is CASSLGGSNTGELFF. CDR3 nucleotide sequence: TGCGCCAGCAGCTTGGGCGGGTCGAACACCGGGGAGCTGTTTTTT.

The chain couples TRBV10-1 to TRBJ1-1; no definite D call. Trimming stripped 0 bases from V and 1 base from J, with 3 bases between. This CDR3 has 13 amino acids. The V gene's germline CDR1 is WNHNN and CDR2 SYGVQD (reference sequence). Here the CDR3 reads CASSESRNTEAFF. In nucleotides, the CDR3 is TGCGCCAGCAGTGAGTCCAGGAACACTGAAGCTTTCTTT.

Written as DNA, the CDR3 is TGTGCCAGTAGTACTGGGACAGTCGGGATACAAGAGACCCAGTACTTC. Translation: CASSTGTVGIQETQYF. The V gene is TRBV19, the J gene TRBJ2-5; 7 bases map to TRBD1. V lost 4 bases, J lost 2 bases, and 10 bases stayed unmatched. The CDR3 runs to 16 residues. Germline V gives CDR1 LNHDA, CDR2 SQIVND (reference sequence). Full variable domain (rest looked up from reference TRBV19 and TRBJ2-5): DGGITQSPKYLFRKEGQNVTLSCEQNLNHDAMYWYRQDPGQGLRLIYYSQIVNDFQKGDIAEGYSVSREKKESFPLTVTSAQKNPTAFYLCASSTGTVGIQETQYFGPGTRLLVL.

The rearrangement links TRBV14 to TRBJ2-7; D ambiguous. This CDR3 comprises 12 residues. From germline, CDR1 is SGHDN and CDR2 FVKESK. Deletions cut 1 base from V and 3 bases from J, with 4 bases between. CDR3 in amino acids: CASSQAGYEQYF. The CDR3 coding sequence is TGTGCCAGCAGCCAAGCGGGCTACGAGCAGTACTTC.

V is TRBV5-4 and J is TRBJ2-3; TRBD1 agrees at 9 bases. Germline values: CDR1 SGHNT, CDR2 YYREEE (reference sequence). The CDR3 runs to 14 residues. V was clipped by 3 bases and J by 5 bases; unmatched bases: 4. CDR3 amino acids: CASSSTGGKDTQYF. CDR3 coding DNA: TGTGCCAGCAGCTCTACAGGGGGCAAAGATACGCAGTATTTT.

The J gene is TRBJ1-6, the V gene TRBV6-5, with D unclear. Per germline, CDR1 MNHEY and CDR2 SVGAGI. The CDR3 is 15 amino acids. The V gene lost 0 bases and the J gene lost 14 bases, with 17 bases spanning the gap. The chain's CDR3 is CASSYSRDLLVALHF. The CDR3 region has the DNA TGTGCCAGCAGTTACTCGAGAGATCTGCTTGTTGCCCTCCACTTT.

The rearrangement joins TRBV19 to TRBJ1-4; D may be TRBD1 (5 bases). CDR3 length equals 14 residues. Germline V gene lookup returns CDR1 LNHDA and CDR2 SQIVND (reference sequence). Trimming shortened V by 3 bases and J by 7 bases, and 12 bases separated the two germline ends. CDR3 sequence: CASSIGWGGEKLFF. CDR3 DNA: TGTGCCAGTAGTATTGGTTGGGGCGGTGAAAAACTGTTTTTT.

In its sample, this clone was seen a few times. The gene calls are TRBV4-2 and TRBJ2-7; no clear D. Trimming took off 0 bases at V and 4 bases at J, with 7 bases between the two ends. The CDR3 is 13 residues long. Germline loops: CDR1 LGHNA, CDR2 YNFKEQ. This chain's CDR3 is CASSQDQLYEQYF. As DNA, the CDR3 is TGTGCCAGCAGCCAAGATCAGCTGTACGAGCAGTACTTC.